A selection of T cell receptor beta chains follows, all from one sample in a study of T cell changes during pregnancy in multiple sclerosis. Profiling relied on immunoSEQ multiplex PCR, and the TCRdb table lists in-frame clones only, not all of them. The data contain 90,000 to 95,000 clones, 90% to 95% of them seen just once; the ten biggest clones take up about 4.5%. Sequenced here: peripheral blood, sampled in the first trimester of pregnancy. The receptors come from a female donor with multiple sclerosis, enrolled in a pregnancy study. Each CDR3 is given with its conserved first and last residue. The order of the fields is D gene, V gene, clone size, J gene, CDR3 protein, CDR3 DNA. D genes are given only for firm matches. For some rows the clone size is stated as once, few or many, or as a class when expanded; others skip it.

.,TRBV6-5,.,TRBJ1-1,CASRTMDEAFF,TGTGCCAGCAGGACAATGGATGAAGCTTTCTTT
.,TRBV7-2,.,TRBJ1-2,CASSPYIRGYTF,TGTGCCAGCAGCCCCTATATCCGTGGCTACACCTTC
.,TRBV6-6,.,TRBJ2-5,CASSYVLEETQYF,TGTGCCAGCAGTTACGTGCTGGAGGAGACCCAGTACTTC
TRBD2,TRBV29-1,.,TRBJ2-5,CSVPGGSGGKETQYF,TGCAGCGTTCCCGGAGGTAGCGGGGGGAAAGAGACCCAGTACTTC
TRBD1,TRBV2,.,TRBJ1-4,CASSEARTGADVELFF,TGTGCCAGCAGTGAAGCGCGAACAGGGGCCGATGTGGAACTGTTTTTT
.,TRBV5-6,.,TRBJ1-2,CASSFHRRSNYGYTF,TGTGCCAGCAGCTTTCATCGCAGAAGTAACTATGGCTACACCTTC
.,TRBV7-7,once,TRBJ2-5,CASSSGAQETQYF,TGTGCTAGCAGCTCAGGGGCTCAAGAGACCCAGTACTTC
.,TRBV19,once,TRBJ1-5,CASSIGGRHSNQPQHF,TGTGCCAGTAGTATAGGGGGCCGACATAGCAATCAGCCCCAGCATTTT
.,TRBV5-4,.,TRBJ1-1,CASSLRGVNTEAFF,TGTGCCAGCAGCTTGCGGGGGGTGAACACTGAAGCTTTCTTT
TRBD1,TRBV19,.,TRBJ2-7,CASSGGTGRYEQYF,TGTGCCAGTAGTGGGGGGACAGGGAGATACGAGCAGTACTTC
TRBD2,TRBV13,.,TRBJ2-3,CASSLGGGRDTQYF,TGTGCCAGCAGCTTAGGCGGCGGGAGAGATACGCAGTATTTT
TRBD1,TRBV19,.,TRBJ1-2,CASSRTGGATGYTF,TGTGCCAGTAGCCGGACAGGGGGCGCTACTGGCTACACCTTC
TRBD2,TRBV7-9,.,TRBJ2-3,CASSLGVAGGRDTQYF,TGTGCCAGCAGCTTAGGAGTCGCGGGGGGCCGGGATACGCAGTATTTT
.,TRBV7-3,.,TRBJ2-7,CASSPGFHPDHEQYF,TGTGCCAGCAGCCCGGGGTTCCACCCCGACCACGAGCAGTACTTC
TRBD1,TRBV6-1,.,TRBJ1-2,CASSEAYGQGHYGYTF,TGTGCCAGCAGTGAAGCCTACGGACAGGGCCACTATGGCTACACCTTC
.,TRBV5-1,.,TRBJ2-1,CASSLVGDNEQFF,TGCGCCAGCAGCTTGGTGGGAGACAATGAGCAGTTCTTC
.,TRBV18,.,TRBJ2-3,CASSRLDSTDTQYF,TGTGCCAGCTCACGACTTGACAGCACAGATACGCAGTATTTT
.,TRBV7-8,.,TRBJ1-2,CASSPKQGHGYTF,TGTGCCAGCAGCCCAAAACAGGGCCATGGCTACACCTTC
TRBD2,TRBV11-2,once,TRBJ2-5,CASSPSGGAPETQYF,TGTGCCAGCAGCCCTAGCGGGGGGGCACCAGAGACCCAGTACTTC
.,TRBV7-9,.,TRBJ2-2,CASTTWGDSNTGELFF,TGTGCCAGCACGACGTGGGGGGACTCGAACACCGGGGAGCTGTTTTTT
TRBD1,TRBV7-8,few,TRBJ2-5,CASSLPPWDRVVETQYF,TGTGCCAGCAGCTTACCGCCCTGGGACAGGGTTGTGGAGACCCAGTACTTC
TRBD2,TRBV6-1,.,TRBJ2-7,CASVQGTSGSYEQYF,TGTGCCAGCGTTCAAGGGACTAGCGGCTCCTACGAGCAGTACTTC
TRBD2,TRBV11-1,.,TRBJ2-1,CASSPVVSGAYNEQFF,TGTGCCAGCAGCCCCGTGGTTAGCGGGGCTTACAATGAGCAGTTCTTC
.,TRBV29-1,.,TRBJ1-2,CSVIPTGRNYGYTF,TGCAGCGTGATACCTACGGGGAGGAACTATGGCTACACCTTC
.,TRBV27,.,TRBJ1-1,CASSPPKGVLGTEAFF,TGTGCCAGCAGTCCCCCCAAAGGGGTTCTAGGCACTGAAGCTTTCTTT
TRBD2,TRBV15,.,TRBJ2-2,CATSRDRGGVTGELFF,TGTGCCACCAGCAGAGACCGCGGGGGGGTCACCGGGGAGCTGTTTTTT
TRBD2,TRBV2,.,TRBJ2-3,CATSPRAGADTQYF,TGTGCCACCTCCCCCCGAGCGGGGGCAGATACGCAGTATTTT
.,TRBV30,.,TRBJ2-6,CAWSVGVPGANVLTF,TGTGCCTGGAGTGTAGGAGTACCTGGGGCCAACGTCCTGACTTTC